This TCR beta chain was recovered during a study of CD8 T cells in Susac syndrome. Whole-study results and caveats: Susac-specific public clones were found in both the total CD8+ and the CD8+ TEMRA repertoires, with more than 15 in the former and a few in the latter.

A remark on this clonotype: Its antigen is unidentified.

It was with random hexamers that about 0.45 to 1 ug RNA was reverse transcribed. TCRdb reprocessed the immunoSEQ multiplex PCR reads via MiXCR and lists one record per CDR3 protein. This sample has some 110,000 distinct CDR3 sequences, with 90% to 95% found just once. The length of the CDR3 is 15 residues. Unmatched junction bases numbered 12, after V lost 7 bases and J lost 1 base. Germline V lookup: CDR1 SQVTM, CDR2 ANQGSEA. This clonotype was sampled from a human donor with Susac syndrome. Sequences were obtained from CD8+ T cells from PBMCs. This sequence joins TRBV29-1 and TRBJ1-1; 7 nucleotides align to TRBD1. This CDR3 reads CSAITPGQSNTEAFF. The DNA for the CDR3 is TGCAGCGCTATTACACCGGGACAGTCGAACACTGAAGCTTTCTTT.